This TCR beta chain derives from a study of blood T cell repertoires in COVID-19. For the study at large: Sources were T cells, B-cell-depleted T cells, or PBMCs; the material itself was cDNA or gDNA.

TCRdb keeps only in-frame clones here, not all; method: immunoSEQ multiplex PCR. The sample has about 150,000 clones, about 85% seen once. Per the germline V gene, CDR1 is KGHSH and CDR2 is LQKENI. The CDR3 length is 14 residues. Trimming removed 2 bases from V and 6 bases from J, with 10 bases in between. This receptor was obtained from an elderly man with COVID-19, enrolled during active disease. Sequencing was carried out using peripheral blood. This chain links TRBV18 with TRBJ1-4, with D possibly being TRBD1 (6 bases). CDR3 loop: CASSPSPGDEKLFF. The DNA of the CDR3 is TGTGCCAGCTCACCATCACCAGGGGATGAAAAACTGTTTTTT. Drawing the rest from reference TRBV18 and TRBJ1-4, the complete variable domain is NAGVMQNPRHLVRRRGQEARLRCSPMKGHSHVYWYRQLPEEGLKFMVYLQKENIIDESGMPKERFSAEFPKEGPSILRIQQVVRGDSAAYFCASSPSPGDEKLFFGSGTQLSVL.